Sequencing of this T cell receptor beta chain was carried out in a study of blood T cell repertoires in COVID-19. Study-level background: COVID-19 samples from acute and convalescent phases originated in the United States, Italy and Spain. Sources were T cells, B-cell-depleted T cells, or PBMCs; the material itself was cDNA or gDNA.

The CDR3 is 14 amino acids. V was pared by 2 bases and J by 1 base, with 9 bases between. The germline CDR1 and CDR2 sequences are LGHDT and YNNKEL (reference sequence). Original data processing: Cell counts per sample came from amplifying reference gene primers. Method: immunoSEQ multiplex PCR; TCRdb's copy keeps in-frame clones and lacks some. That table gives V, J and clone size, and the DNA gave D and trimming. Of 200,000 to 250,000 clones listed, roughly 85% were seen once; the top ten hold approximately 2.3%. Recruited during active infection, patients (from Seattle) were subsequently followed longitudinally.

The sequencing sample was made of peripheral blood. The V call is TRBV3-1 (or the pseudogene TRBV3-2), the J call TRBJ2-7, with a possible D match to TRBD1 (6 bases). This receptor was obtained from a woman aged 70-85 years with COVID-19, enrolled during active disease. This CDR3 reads CASSQSDRSYEQYF. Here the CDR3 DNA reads TGTGCCAGCAGCCAATCGGACAGATCCTACGAGCAGTACTTC.